These 20 T cell receptor beta chains were all obtained from the same sample, sequenced in a study of blood T cell repertoires in COVID-19. Only in-frame clones appear in the TCRdb table, and some are missing; sequencing was by immunoSEQ multiplex PCR. The table has a few hundred thousand clones, roughly 88% seen once. Sequenced sample: PBMCs or T cells enriched from blood (not recorded which). The receptors originated from a woman aged 40 to 55 with acute COVID-19.

CDR3 bases: TGTGCCAGCAGCTTAAATCGACAGGCACCTAACTATGGCTACACCTTC. Translation gives CASSLNRQAPNYGYTF. This chain connects TRBV7-2 to TRBJ1-2; D is perhaps TRBD1 (6 bases). This CDR3 region has 16 residues. V lost 2 bases and J 0 bases, leaving 13 bases between the germline ends. Germline values: CDR1 SGHTA, CDR2 FQGNSA.

This chain links TRBV29-1 with TRBJ1-2, with D perhaps matching TRBD1 (6 bases). CDR3 size: 14 residues. The V and J ends lost 0 bases and 8 bases respectively, with 16 bases between them. CDR1 SQVTM and CDR2 ANQGSEA come from the germline V gene. CDR3 sequence reads: CSVEDGGRGGGYTF. In nucleotides, the CDR3 is TGCAGCGTTGAAGATGGAGGCAGGGGTGGCGGCTACACCTTC.

This clone occurred a few times. The V gene is TRBV5-6, the J gene TRBJ1-3, with D possibly being TRBD1 (6 bases). Between the trimmed V and J ends, which lost 5 bases and 0 bases, there was a span of 15 bases. Germline loops: CDR1 SGHDT, CDR2 YYEEEE. The CDR3 length is 16 residues. CDR3 nucleotides: TGTGCCAGCAGTTCGCTGGACAGAAACTCTGGAAACACCATATATTTT. This translates into CASSSLDRNSGNTIYF.

V and J are TRBV6-1 and TRBJ2-7; 8 bases are shared with TRBD1. In germline, CDR1 is MNHNS, CDR2 SASEGT. This CDR3 region has 14 residues. V dropped 3 bases and J dropped 1; count of bases not matched to a gene: 2. The CDR3 here is CASSDRGLSYEQYV. Written as DNA, the CDR3 is TGTGCCAGCAGTGACAGGGGGCTTTCCTACGAGCAGTACGTC.

The chain joins TRBV3-1 (or the pseudogene TRBV3-2) to TRBJ1-4; D unresolved. The V and J ends lost 1 base and 7 bases respectively, with 10 bases between them. The CDR3 totals 14 residues. The germline gives CDR1 LGHDT, CDR2 YNNKEL (reference sequence). CDR3 region: CASSQGGVGEKLFF. The DNA of the CDR3 is TGTGCCAGCAGCCAAGGAGGAGTGGGTGAAAAACTGTTTTTT.

The V gene is TRBV30, the J gene TRBJ1-1, with D perhaps TRBD1 (6 bases). The CDR3 covers 12 residues. Between the trimmed V and J ends, which lost 8 bases and 1 base, there was a span of 11 bases. Germline-derived CDR1 and CDR2 are GTSNPN and SVGIG (reference sequence). CDR3 DNA sequence: TGTGCCGGGTTCAGGGGGAACACTGAAGCTTTCTTT. It codes for CAGFRGNTEAFF.

The chain joins TRBV30 to TRBJ1-2, with a weak D call TRBD1 (5 bases). The V end was cut by 5 bases, the J end by 6 bases, with 16 bases between. The CDR3 is 13 amino acids. Germline CDR1 is GTSNPN and CDR2 is SVGIG (reference sequence). CDR3 nucleotides: TGTGCCTGGGGTCCCGGGGGGTTAGATGGCTACACCTTC. This sequence encodes CAWGPGGLDGYTF.

This chain links TRBV19 with TRBJ1-1; perhaps TRBD1 as D (5 bases). This CDR3 comprises 13 residues. Trimming took 4 bases from V and 6 from J, leaving 12 bases between them. Per germline, CDR1 LNHDA and CDR2 SQIVND (reference sequence). CDR3: CASSSAQGSEAFF. The CDR3 region has the DNA TGTGCCAGTAGTAGTGCCCAGGGCTCTGAAGCTTTCTTT.

In its sample, this clone was seen once. V is TRBV19 and J is TRBJ2-3; 8 positions match TRBD2. Per the germline V gene, CDR1 is LNHDA and CDR2 is SQIVND (reference sequence). This CDR3 contains 17 residues. The ends lost 6 bases at V and 4 bases at J; junction bases unmatched: 15. The CDR3: CASSPRGAGAGSDTQYF. CDR3 in DNA: TGTGCCAGTAGCCCCCGGGGAGCGGGGGCAGGGTCAGATACGCAGTATTTT.

This rearrangement joins TRBV14 to TRBJ2-5; D may be TRBD2 (5 bases). The CDR3 loop spans 17 amino acids. CDR1 and CDR2 (germline): SGHDN, FVKESK. V was cut by 0 bases and J by 5 bases, with 19 bases left in between. CDR3 sequence: CASSQDGGWGEEETQYF. The CDR3 DNA sequence: TGTGCCAGCAGCCAAGATGGCGGGTGGGGAGAGGAGGAGACCCAGTACTTC.

V is TRBV20-1 and J is TRBJ1-2; D is unresolved. The CDR3 extends over 11 amino acids. Trimming left V 3 bases short and J 8 bases short, with 10 bases between. Germline V gene sequence: CDR1 DFQATT, CDR2 SNEGSKA (reference sequence). DNA of the CDR3: TGCAGTGCTAGCCCCACCGGGGGCTACACCTTC. As protein: CSASPTGGYTF.

In DNA form, the CDR3 reads TGTGCCAGTAGTAGGCAGTTCGGGGAGCTGTTTTTT. Translating it yields CASSRQFGELFF. The gene calls are TRBV19 and TRBJ2-2; D unresolved. From germline, CDR1 is LNHDA and CDR2 SQIVND (reference sequence). This CDR3 comprises 12 residues. V was clipped by 4 bases and J by 7 bases, with 7 bases between them. Full variable domain (rest looked up from reference TRBV19 and TRBJ2-2): DGGITQSPKYLFRKEGQNVTLSCEQNLNHDAMYWYRQDPGQGLRLIYYSQIVNDFQKGDIAEGYSVSREKKESFPLTVTSAQKNPTAFYLCASSRQFGELFFGEGSRLTVL.

This clone was observed at least ten times. This CDR3 reads CAWSMGSYGYTF. CDR3 sequence (DNA): TGTGCCTGGAGCATGGGCTCCTATGGCTACACCTTC. The rearrangement uses TRBV30 and TRBJ1-2; D gene unclear. V lost 3 bases and J lost 4, with 9 bases in between. The CDR3 totals 12 residues. CDR1 GTSNPN and CDR2 SVGIG come from the germline V gene (reference sequence).

The V and J genes are TRBV2 and TRBJ2-6; 11 nucleotides agree with TRBD1. The CDR3 totals 15 residues. Germline loops: CDR1 SNHLY, CDR2 FYNNEI. V gave up 11 bases and J gave up 3 bases; unmatched junction bases: 6. In nucleotides, the CDR3 is TGTGCCTCGTCGGGACAGGGGGTTGGGGCCAACGTCCTGACTTTC. Translating it yields CASSGQGVGANVLTF.

V gene TRBV4-1 combines with J gene TRBJ1-4; D might be TRBD1 (6 bases). Germline V gene lookup returns CDR1 MGHRA and CDR2 YSYEKL. Trimming left V 1 base short and J 3 bases short, with 15 bases between. The length of the CDR3 is 17 residues. The DNA for the CDR3 is TGCGCCAGCAGCCAAGTTACCAGGGGCACCTCTAATGAAAAACTGTTTTTT. Encoded protein: CASSQVTRGTSNEKLFF.

This chain connects TRBV18 to TRBJ2-7, with 7 positions matching TRBD1. Germline V gene sequence: CDR1 KGHSH, CDR2 LQKENI. The length of the CDR3 is 12 residues. V lost 5 bases, J lost 6 bases, and 4 bases stayed unmatched. The CDR3 region has the DNA TGTGCCAGCTCAAGACAGGGCAGCGAGCAGTACTTC. This translates into CASSRQGSEQYF.

The CDR3 here is CASSIRGTETEAFF. CDR3 DNA: TGTGCCAGTAGTATCCGGGGGACAGAAACTGAAGCTTTCTTT. The chain links TRBV19 to TRBJ1-1, with 7 nucleotides matching TRBD1. V lost 3 bases and J lost 5; bases outside the gene matches: 6. Germline V CDR1 and CDR2: LNHDA, SQIVND (reference sequence). This CDR3 has 14 amino acids.

V is TRBV19 and J is TRBJ1-2; no definite D call. Between the trimmed V and J ends, which lost 3 bases and 1 base, there was a span of 6 bases. This CDR3 has 13 residues. Germline V lookup: CDR1 LNHDA, CDR2 SQIVND (reference sequence). The CDR3 loop reads CASSIRVNYGYTF. In DNA form, the CDR3 reads TGTGCCAGTAGTATCCGAGTTAACTATGGCTACACCTTC.

J is TRBJ1-1 and V is TRBV6-2 or TRBV6-3; D is undetermined. Germline CDR1 reads MNHEY; CDR2 reads SVGEGT. This CDR3 contains 14 residues. The ends were cut back, 4 bases at V and 1 base at J, with 10 bases in the middle. The CDR3 nucleotides are TGTGCCAGCAGTTCGTTACCGGGGAACACTGAAGCTTTCTTT. It specifies CASSSLPGNTEAFF.

The chain joins TRBV27 to TRBJ1-2, with TRBD1 as a possible D gene (5 bases). Germline CDR1 reads MNHEY; CDR2 reads SMNVEV (reference sequence). V was shortened by 2 bases and J by 1 base, with 17 bases between the two germline ends. The CDR3 consists of 17 residues. The DNA for the CDR3 is TGTGCCAGCAGTTTACCGCAAGGGGTCAGGGATAACTATGGCTACACCTTC. It encodes CASSLPQGVRDNYGYTF.